This TCR beta chain was retrieved from a study of blood T cell repertoires in COVID-19. Study background: T cells, B-cell-depleted T cells, or PBMCs supplied cDNA or gDNA.

V lost 3 bases, J lost 6 bases, and 14 bases lay in between. The germline V gene encodes CDR1 GTSNPN and CDR2 SVGIG (reference sequence). CDR3 length: 13 residues. Sequencing was performed with immunoSEQ multiplex PCR; in TCRdb, only in-frame clones are kept and a portion is missing. Of 60,000 to 90,000 clones in the sample, 70% to 75% were seen once. This clone was recorded once. The material sequenced was peripheral blood. The V gene is TRBV30, the J gene TRBJ1-2; D perhaps matches TRBD1 (6 bases). The clonotype was recovered from a man aged 55 to 69 with acute or convalescent COVID-19. For the CDR3, the DNA is TGTGCCTGGAGAGGACAGCTAGGAGATGGCTACACCTTC. It codes for CAWRGQLGDGYTF.